This T cell receptor beta chain was sequenced during a study of T cell repertoires in cytomegalovirus infection. Study-wide context: Matching HLA type, along with CMV infection, was indicated by public TCR beta signatures.

Regarding this clonotype: Its antigen remains unknown.

The CDR3 contains 14 residues. Germline CDR1 and CDR2: DFQATT and SNEGSKA (reference sequence). V gave up 0 bases and J gave up 6 bases; unmatched junction bases: 6. Findings of the study overall: HLA-C-restricted CMV-specific TCR beta clonotypes prevailed in the ex vivo response.

From the reads, TCRdb called clonotypes with MiXCR, one entry per CDR3 protein. The sample yields 250,000 or so distinct CDR3 sequences, approximately 15% seen once. This clonotype was sampled from a human donor in good health (CMV status not recorded). Some clones in this sample may be carry-over from other donors' samples. V usage is TRBV20-1 and J usage is TRBJ1-2, with 8 nucleotides matching TRBD1. What was sequenced was CD8+ T cells from PBMCs. CDR3 nucleotide sequence: TGCAGTGCTAGAGACGGACAGGGAGGGGATGGCTACACCTTC. Amino acid sequence: CSARDGQGGDGYTF.